This T cell receptor beta chain was documented in a study of T cell responses to AZD1222 COVID-19 vaccine. Study-wide results and caveats: Of the AZD1222 recipients, only 6 or 7 were seropositive at baseline. Of spike-specific TCRs, nearly half reportedly target regions left unmutated in variants. In all cases, repertoires were sampled only after the peak T cell response. Across the whole spike, CD4 TCRs peaked at regions 160-218 and 743-854.

This CDR3 has 15 amino acids. J gave up 4 bases and V 8 bases, and 11 bases lay outside the gene matches. Germline lookup yields CDR1 LGHDT and CDR2 YNNKEL (reference sequence). TCRdb keeps only in-frame clones here, not all; method: immunoSEQ multiplex PCR. This sample yields 100,000 to 150,000 clones, of which approximately 86% are seen a single time; approximately 18% belongs to the top ten. Points on this clone: The antigen is unknown.

This receptor was identified in an adult who received the AZD1222 COVID-19 vaccine. V usage is TRBV3-1 (or the pseudogene TRBV3-2) and J usage is TRBJ2-1, with 7 nucleotides matching TRBD2. The sequencing here drew on peripheral blood, taken 28 days after the second AZD1222 dose. The chain's CDR3 is CASELGGGPYNEQFF. For the CDR3, the DNA is TGTGCCAGCGAATTAGGCGGGGGACCATACAATGAGCAGTTCTTC.